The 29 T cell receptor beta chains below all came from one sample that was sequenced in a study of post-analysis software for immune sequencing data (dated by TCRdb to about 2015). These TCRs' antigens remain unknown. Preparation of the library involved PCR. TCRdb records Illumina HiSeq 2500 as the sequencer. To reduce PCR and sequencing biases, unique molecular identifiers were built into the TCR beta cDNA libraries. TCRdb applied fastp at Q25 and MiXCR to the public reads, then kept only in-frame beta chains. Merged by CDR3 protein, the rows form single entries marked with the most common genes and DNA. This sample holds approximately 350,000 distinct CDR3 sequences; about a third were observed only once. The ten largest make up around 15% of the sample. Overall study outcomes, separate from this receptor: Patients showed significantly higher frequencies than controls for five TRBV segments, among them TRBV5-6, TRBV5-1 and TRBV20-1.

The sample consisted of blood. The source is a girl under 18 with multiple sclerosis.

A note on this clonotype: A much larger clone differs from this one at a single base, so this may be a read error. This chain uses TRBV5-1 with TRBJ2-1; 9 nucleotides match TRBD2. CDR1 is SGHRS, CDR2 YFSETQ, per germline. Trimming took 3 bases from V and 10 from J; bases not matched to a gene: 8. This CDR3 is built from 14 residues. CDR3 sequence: CASSCAGGSVEQFF. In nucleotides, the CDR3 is TGCGCCAGCAGCTGCGCGGGGGGGTCCGTGGAGCAGTTCTTC. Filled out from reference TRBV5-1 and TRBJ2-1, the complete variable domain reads KAGVTQTPRYLIKTRGQQVTLSCSPISGHRSVSWYQQTPGQGLQFLFEYFSETQRNKGNFPGRFSGRQFSNSRSEMNVSTLELGDSALYLCASSCAGGSVEQFFGPGTRLTVL.

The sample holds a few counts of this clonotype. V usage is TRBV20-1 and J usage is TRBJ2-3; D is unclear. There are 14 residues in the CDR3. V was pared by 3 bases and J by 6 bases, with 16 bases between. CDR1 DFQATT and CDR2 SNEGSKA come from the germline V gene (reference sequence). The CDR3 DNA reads TGCAGTGCTAGTCCGCCGTTTCGTTCGGATACGCAGTATTTT. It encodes CSASPPFRSDTQYF.

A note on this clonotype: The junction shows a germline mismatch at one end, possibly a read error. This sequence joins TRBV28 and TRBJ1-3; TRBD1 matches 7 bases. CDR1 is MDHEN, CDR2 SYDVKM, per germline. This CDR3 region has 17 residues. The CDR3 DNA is TGTGCCGGCAGCAGGGGGTATCTGGTAGGCTCTGGAAACACCATATATTTT. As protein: CAGSRGYLVGSGNTIYF.

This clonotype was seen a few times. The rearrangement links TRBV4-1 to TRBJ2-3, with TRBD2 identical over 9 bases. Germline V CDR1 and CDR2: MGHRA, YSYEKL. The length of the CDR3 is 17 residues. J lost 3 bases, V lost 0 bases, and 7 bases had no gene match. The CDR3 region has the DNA TGCGCCAGCAGCCAAGATCAGCGGGGGGTGACTACAGATACGCAGTATTTT. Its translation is CASSQDQRGVTTDTQYF.

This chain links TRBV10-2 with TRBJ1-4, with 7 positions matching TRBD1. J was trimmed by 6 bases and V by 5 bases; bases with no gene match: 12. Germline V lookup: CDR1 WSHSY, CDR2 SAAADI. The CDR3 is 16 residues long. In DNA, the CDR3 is TGCGCCAGCAGTCCGAATCCAACAGGGGTTGATGAAAAACTGTTTTTT. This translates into CASSPNPTGVDEKLFF.

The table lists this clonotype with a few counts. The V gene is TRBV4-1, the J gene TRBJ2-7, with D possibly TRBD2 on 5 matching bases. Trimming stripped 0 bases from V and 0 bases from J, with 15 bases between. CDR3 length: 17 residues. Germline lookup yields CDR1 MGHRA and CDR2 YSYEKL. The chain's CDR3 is CASSQDSSGISSYEQYF. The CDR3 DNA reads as TGCGCCAGCAGCCAAGATTCTTCGGGGATTAGCTCCTACGAGCAGTACTTC.

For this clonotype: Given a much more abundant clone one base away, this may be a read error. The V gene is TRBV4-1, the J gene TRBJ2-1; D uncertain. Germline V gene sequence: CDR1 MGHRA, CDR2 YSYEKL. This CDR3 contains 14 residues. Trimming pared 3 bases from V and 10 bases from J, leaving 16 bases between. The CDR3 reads CASSQLGDSNEQFF. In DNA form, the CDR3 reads TGCGCCAGCAGCCAGCTCGGAGATTCAAACGAGCAGTTCTTC.

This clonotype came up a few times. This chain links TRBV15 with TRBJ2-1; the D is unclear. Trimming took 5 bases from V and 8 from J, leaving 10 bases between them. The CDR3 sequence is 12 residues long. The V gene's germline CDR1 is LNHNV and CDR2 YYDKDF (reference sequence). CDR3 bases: TGTGCCACCAGCGCATATAAGGATGAGCAGTTCTTC. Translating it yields CATSAYKDEQFF.

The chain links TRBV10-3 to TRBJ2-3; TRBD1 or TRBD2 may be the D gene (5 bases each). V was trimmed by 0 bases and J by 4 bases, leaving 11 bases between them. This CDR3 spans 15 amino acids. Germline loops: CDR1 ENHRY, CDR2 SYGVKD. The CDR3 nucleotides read TGTGCCATCAGTGAGTCAGGGGAGCAGCCAGATACGCAGTATTTT. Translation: CAISESGEQPDTQYF.

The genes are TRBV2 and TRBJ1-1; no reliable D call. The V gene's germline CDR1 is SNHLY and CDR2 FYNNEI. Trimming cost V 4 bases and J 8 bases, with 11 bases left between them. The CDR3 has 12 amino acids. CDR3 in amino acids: CASSVRGTEAFF. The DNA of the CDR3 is TGTGCCAGCAGTGTCCGGGGTACGGAAGCTTTCTTT.

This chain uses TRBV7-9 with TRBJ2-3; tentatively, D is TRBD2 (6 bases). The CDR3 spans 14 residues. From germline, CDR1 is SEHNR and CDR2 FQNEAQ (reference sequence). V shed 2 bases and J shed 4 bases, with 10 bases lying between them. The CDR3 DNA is TGTGCCAGCAGCTTATATTCGGGAGCAGATACGCAGTATTTT. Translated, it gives CASSLYSGADTQYF.

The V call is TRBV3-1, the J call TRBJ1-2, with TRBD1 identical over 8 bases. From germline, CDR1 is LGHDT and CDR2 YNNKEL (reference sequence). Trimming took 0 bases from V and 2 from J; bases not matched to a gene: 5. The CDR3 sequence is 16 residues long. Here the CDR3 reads CASSQELTGDNYGYTF. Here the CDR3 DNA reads TGTGCCAGCAGCCAAGAGTTGACAGGGGACAACTATGGCTACACCTTC.

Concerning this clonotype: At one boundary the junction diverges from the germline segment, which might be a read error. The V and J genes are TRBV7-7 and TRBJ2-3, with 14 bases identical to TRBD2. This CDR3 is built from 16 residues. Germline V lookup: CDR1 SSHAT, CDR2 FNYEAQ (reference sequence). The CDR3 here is CASSIGLAGGRDTQYF. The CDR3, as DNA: TGTGCTAGCAGCATCGGACTAGCGGGGGGCCGGGATACGCAGTATTTT. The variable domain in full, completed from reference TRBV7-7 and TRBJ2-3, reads GAGVSQSPRYKVTKRGQDVTLRCDPISSHATLYWYQQALGQGPEFLTYFNYEAQPDKSGLPSDRFSAERPEGSISTLTIQRTEQRDSAMYRCASSIGLAGGRDTQYFGPGTRLTVL.

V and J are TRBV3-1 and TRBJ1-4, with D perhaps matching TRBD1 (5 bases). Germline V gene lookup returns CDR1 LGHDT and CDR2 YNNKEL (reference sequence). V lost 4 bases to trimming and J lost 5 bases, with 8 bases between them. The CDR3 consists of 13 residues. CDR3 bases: TGTGCCAGCAGCCCTGGGGCGAATGAAAAACTGTTTTTT. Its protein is CASSPGANEKLFF.

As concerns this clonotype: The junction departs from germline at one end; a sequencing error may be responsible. CDR3 residues: CASSYSGTYYGCTF. The CDR3, as DNA: TGTGCCAGCAGTTACTCCGGGACATATTATGGCTGCACCTTC. The genes are TRBV6-5 and TRBJ1-2, with a weak D call TRBD1 (6 bases). CDR1 and CDR2 from the germline V gene are MNHEY and SVGAGI. The CDR3 length is 14 residues.

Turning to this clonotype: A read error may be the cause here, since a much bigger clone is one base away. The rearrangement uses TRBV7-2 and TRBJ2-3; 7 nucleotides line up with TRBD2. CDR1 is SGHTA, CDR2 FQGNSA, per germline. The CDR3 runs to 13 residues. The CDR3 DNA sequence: TGTGTCAGCAGCTCGGGACTAACAGATACGCAGTATTTT. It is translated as CVSSSGLTDTQYF.

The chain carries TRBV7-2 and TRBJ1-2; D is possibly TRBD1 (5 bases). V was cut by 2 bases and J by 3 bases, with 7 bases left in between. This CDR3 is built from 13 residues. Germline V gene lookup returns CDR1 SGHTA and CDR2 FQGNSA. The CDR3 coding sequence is TGTGCCAGCAGCTTACAACAGGACTATGGCTACACCTTC. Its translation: CASSLQQDYGYTF. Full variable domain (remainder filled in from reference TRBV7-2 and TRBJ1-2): GAGVSQSPSNKVTEKGKDVELRCDPISGHTALYWYRQSLGQGLEFLIYFQGNSAPDKSGLPSDRFSAERTGGSVSTLTIQRTQQEDSAVYLCASSLQQDYGYTFGSGTRLTVV.

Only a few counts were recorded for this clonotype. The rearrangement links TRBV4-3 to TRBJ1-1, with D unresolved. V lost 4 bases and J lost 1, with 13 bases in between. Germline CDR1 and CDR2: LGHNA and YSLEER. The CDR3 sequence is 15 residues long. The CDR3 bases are TGCGCCAGCAGCCGAAACGAATTGGGGAACACTGAAGCTTTCTTT. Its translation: CASSRNELGNTEAFF.

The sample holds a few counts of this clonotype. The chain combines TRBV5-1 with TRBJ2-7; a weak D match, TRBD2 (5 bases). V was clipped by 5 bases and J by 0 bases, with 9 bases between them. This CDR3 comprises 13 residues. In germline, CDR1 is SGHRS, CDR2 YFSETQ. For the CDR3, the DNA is TGCGCCAGCAGAGAGCGGAGCTCCTACGAGCAGTACTTC. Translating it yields CASRERSSYEQYF.

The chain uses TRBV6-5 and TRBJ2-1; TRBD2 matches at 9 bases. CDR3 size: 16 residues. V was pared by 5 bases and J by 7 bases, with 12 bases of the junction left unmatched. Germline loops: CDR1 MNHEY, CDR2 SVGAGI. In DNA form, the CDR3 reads TGTGCCAGCAGTCCCAGCGCGGGGGGGCCTTGGAATGAGCAGTTCTTC. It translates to CASSPSAGGPWNEQFF.

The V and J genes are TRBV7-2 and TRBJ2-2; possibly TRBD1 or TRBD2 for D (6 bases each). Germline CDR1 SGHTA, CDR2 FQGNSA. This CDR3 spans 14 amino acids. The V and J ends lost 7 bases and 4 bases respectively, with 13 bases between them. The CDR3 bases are TGTGCCAGCACGGGGGCAGGAGGCACCGGGGAGCTGTTTTTT. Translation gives CASTGAGGTGELFF.

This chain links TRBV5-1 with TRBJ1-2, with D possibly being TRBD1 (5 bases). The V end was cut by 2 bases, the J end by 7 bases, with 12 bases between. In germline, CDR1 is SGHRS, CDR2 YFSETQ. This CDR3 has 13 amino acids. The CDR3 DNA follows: TGCGCCAGCAGCTTCACAGGTTTTACTGGCTACACCTTC. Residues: CASSFTGFTGYTF.

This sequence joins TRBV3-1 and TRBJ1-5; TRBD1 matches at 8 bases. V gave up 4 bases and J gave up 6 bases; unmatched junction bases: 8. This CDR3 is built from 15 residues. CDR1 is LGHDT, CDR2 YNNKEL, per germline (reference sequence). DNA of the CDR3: TGTGCCAGCAGCCCAAGGACAGGGACGGGTCAGCCCCAGCATTTT. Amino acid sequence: CASSPRTGTGQPQHF. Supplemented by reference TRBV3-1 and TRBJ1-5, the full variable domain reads DTAVSQTPKYLVTQMGNDKSIKCEQNLGHDTMYWYKQDSKKFLKIMFSYNNKELIINETVPNRFSPKSPDKAHLNLHINSLELGDSAVYFCASSPRTGTGQPQHFGDGTRLSIL.

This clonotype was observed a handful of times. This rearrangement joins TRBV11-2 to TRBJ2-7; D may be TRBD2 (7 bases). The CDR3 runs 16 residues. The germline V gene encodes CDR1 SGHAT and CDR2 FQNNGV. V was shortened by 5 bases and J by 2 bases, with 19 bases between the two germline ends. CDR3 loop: CASSPSGRGLTYEQYF. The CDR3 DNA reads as TGTGCCAGCAGCCCCAGTGGGCGGGGGCTAACCTACGAGCAGTACTTC.

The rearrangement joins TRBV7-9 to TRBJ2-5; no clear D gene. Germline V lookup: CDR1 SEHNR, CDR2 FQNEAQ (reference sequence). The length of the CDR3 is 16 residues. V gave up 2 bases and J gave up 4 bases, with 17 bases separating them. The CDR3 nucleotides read TGTGCCAGCAGCTTACTATCCCGCGTAGAATCAGAGACCCAGTACTTC. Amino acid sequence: CASSLLSRVESETQYF.

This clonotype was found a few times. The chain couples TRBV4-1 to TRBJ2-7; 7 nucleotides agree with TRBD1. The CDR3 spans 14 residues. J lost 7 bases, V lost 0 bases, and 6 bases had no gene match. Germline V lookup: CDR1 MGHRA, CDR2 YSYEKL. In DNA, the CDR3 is TGCGCCAGCAGCCAAGAAGAGGGGGCGGGTGAGCAGTACTTC. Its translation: CASSQEEGAGEQYF.

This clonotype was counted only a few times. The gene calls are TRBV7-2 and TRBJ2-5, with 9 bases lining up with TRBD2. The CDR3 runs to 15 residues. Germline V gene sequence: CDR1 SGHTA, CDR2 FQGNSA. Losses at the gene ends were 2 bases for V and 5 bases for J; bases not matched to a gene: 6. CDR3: CASSLTRGGLETQYF. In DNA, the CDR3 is TGTGCCAGCAGCTTAACGCGGGGGGGCCTCGAGACCCAGTACTTC.

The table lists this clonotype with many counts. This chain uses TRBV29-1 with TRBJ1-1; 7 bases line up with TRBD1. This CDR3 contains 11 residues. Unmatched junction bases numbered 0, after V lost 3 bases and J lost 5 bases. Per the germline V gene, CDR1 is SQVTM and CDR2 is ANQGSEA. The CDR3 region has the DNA TGCAGCGTTGACAGGGGGACTGAAGCTTTCTTT. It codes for CSVDRGTEAFF.

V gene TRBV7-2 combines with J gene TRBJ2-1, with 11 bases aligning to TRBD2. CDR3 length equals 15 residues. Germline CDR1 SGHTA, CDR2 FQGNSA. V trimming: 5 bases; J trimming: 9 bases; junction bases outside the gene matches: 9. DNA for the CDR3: TGTGCCAGCAGCAATCTAGCGGGGGGCTTTCTTGAGCAGTTCTTC. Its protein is CASSNLAGGFLEQFF.